A single sample gave rise to the 8 T cell receptor beta chains below, sequenced in a study of T cell responses to AZD1222 COVID-19 vaccine. The repertoire was sequenced with immunoSEQ multiplex PCR; TCRdb's copy has only in-frame clones and lacks some. The sample shows roughly 110,000 clones, roughly 88% of them seen only once. The sample was peripheral blood, taken 28 days after the second AZD1222 dose. These TCRs come from an adult who received the AZD1222 COVID-19 vaccine.

This clone appeared a single time. This chain connects TRBV19 to TRBJ2-2, with D tentatively TRBD1 (5 bases). Trimming removed 6 bases from V and 0 bases from J, with 14 bases in between. The CDR3 covers 16 residues. The germline V gene has CDR1 LNHDA and CDR2 SQIVND (reference sequence). The CDR3 nucleotides are TGTGCCAGTAGCTTCCCAGGGCTCCCGAACACCGGGGAGCTGTTTTTT. Amino acids: CASSFPGLPNTGELFF.

This chain uses TRBV11-3 with TRBJ2-1; D not certain. CDR1 and CDR2 from the germline V gene are SGHNT and YENEEA. CDR3 length equals 16 residues. The germline V and J ends were trimmed by 0 bases and 0 bases, with 9 bases remaining between them. The CDR3 sequence: CASSLDGVSSYNEQFF. The CDR3 DNA reads as TGTGCCAGCAGCTTAGATGGGGTTAGCTCCTACAATGAGCAGTTCTTC.

V and J are TRBV29-1 and TRBJ2-5; no reliable D call. The V and J ends lost 1 base and 3 bases respectively, with 9 bases between them. Germline V gene data show CDR1 as SQVTM and CDR2 as ANQGSEA. The CDR3 is 13 amino acids. CDR3 in amino acids: CSVEGYSEETQYF. CDR3 coding DNA: TGCAGCGTTGAAGGGTACAGCGAAGAGACCCAGTACTTC.

This clone occurred once. The chain combines TRBV29-1 with TRBJ1-3; tentative D call: TRBD1 (5 bases). In germline, CDR1 is SQVTM, CDR2 ANQGSEA. V shed 6 bases and J shed 0 bases, with 12 bases lying between them. CDR3 length: 14 amino acids. The CDR3 loop reads CSVTRVSSGNTIYF. CDR3 coding DNA: TGCAGCGTGACCAGGGTCAGCTCTGGAAACACCATATATTTT.

The chain recombines TRBV19 with TRBJ1-1, with D uncertain. Germline V gene sequence: CDR1 LNHDA, CDR2 SQIVND (reference sequence). V was trimmed by 5 bases and J by 3 bases, leaving 7 bases between them. The CDR3 runs 12 residues. In DNA, the CDR3 is TGTGCCAGTAGTGAGGAGCACACTGAAGCTTTCTTT. This codes for CASSEEHTEAFF.

As concerns this clone: This sample also contains other DNA sequences that code for the same CDR3. The chain has TRBV5-6 and TRBJ1-5, with 8 bases identical to TRBD1. V lost 4 bases and J lost 7; bases outside the gene matches: 7. The CDR3 sequence is 14 residues long. Per germline, CDR1 SGHDT and CDR2 YYEEEE. The CDR3 DNA follows: TGTGCCAGCAGCCCCGGACAGGGAGGGCAGCCCCAGCATTTT. Encoded protein: CASSPGQGGQPQHF.

The rearrangement links TRBV20-1 to TRBJ1-5, with no clear D. CDR3 size: 12 residues. The V and J ends lost 3 bases and 1 base respectively, with 4 bases between them. The germline CDR1 and CDR2 sequences are DFQATT and SNEGSKA (reference sequence). CDR3 nucleotide sequence: TGCAGTGCTAGTGACAGCAATCAGCCCCAGCATTTT. It is translated as CSASDSNQPQHF.

The chain recombines TRBV18 with TRBJ1-4; a weak D match, TRBD1 (5 bases). V shed 1 base and J shed 4 bases, with 7 bases lying between them. CDR3 length equals 14 residues. The V gene's germline CDR1 is KGHSH and CDR2 LQKENI. The chain's CDR3 is CASSPQGFNEKLFF. The CDR3 DNA reads TGTGCCAGCTCACCACAGGGGTTTAATGAAAAACTGTTTTTT. Full variable domain (missing parts from reference TRBV18 and TRBJ1-4): NAGVMQNPRHLVRRRGQEARLRCSPMKGHSHVYWYRQLPEEGLKFMVYLQKENIIDESGMPKERFSAEFPKEGPSILRIQQVVRGDSAAYFCASSPQGFNEKLFFGSGTQLSVL.